This T cell receptor (beta chain) is from a study of Graves' ophthalmopathy and Graves' hyperthyroidism. Findings and caveats of the study: This model predicted ophthalmopathy progression (sensitivity roughly 71%, specificity approximately 77%). Appearing in blood as well were most expanded thyroid clonotypes above 0.001 frequency.

Amplification of TCR beta CDR3 regions used RNA transcripts. HTBI-primed RT-PCR formed the first round, and a multiplex PCR formed the second. TCRdb re-called the multiplex PCR reads through MiXCR, storing one row per CDR3 protein. Of some 250,000 distinct CDR3 sequences in the sample, 45% were seen once. This clonotype was found a few times. Its antigen is currently unknown. Germline V CDR1 and CDR2: KGHSH, LQKENI. Losses at the gene ends were 6 bases for V and 6 bases for J; bases not matched to a gene: 5. This CDR3 is built from 13 residues. Sample: peripheral blood. The V and J genes are TRBV18 and TRBJ2-7; TRBD1 aligns across 10 bases. The source is an adult man with Graves' ophthalmopathy. The CDR3 bases are TGTGCCAGCTCCCCCGGGGACAGGGGCGAGCAGTACTTC. It specifies CASSPGDRGEQYF.